This T cell receptor (beta chain) was identified in a study of monozygotic twins with inflammatory bowel disease. Study-wide results and caveats: IBD patients shared fewer clonotypes with others than healthy twins, especially with disease activity. No separation of different T cell subtypes was possible. Added variability in patient repertoires may stem from differing immunosuppressive treatments.

TCRalpha and TCRbeta cDNA was put through two nested PCRs of approximately 17 and 9 cycles. Using the 5' RACE reads, TCRdb records one entry per CDR3 protein without DNA. This table holds approximately 210,000 distinct CDR3 sequences. CDR3 length equals 16 residues. Germline V gives CDR1 MNHEY, CDR2 SVGAGI. In regard to this clonotype: The antigen remains unidentified.

The chain links TRBV6-5 to TRBJ2-2; TCRdb calls TRBD1, which cannot be checked without DNA. The specimen was blood. The receptor comes from a human donor with ulcerative colitis or Crohn's disease, or a healthy co-twin of an affected twin (not recorded which). The CDR3 sequence: CASSYLLGAATGELFF.